The next 10 T cell receptor beta chains were all read from a single sample in a study of blood T cell repertoires in COVID-19. Sequencing was performed with immunoSEQ multiplex PCR; in TCRdb, only in-frame clones are kept and a portion is missing. The sample consists of over 70,000 clones, approximately 89% of them appearing once. Sequencing was carried out using peripheral blood. The origin of the receptors is a man aged 80 or over with acute or convalescent COVID-19.

The gene calls are TRBV2 and TRBJ1-5, with 11 bases lining up with TRBD1. This CDR3 spans 14 amino acids. The germline CDR1 and CDR2 sequences are SNHLY and FYNNEI. Unmatched junction bases numbered 4, after V lost 6 bases and J lost 6 bases. The CDR3, as DNA: TGTGCCAGCAGGGGCGGGACAGGGGGTCAGCCCCAGCATTTT. It codes for CASRGGTGGQPQHF.

The rearrangement uses TRBV28 and TRBJ1-5; 9 nucleotides match TRBD1. V was pared by 3 bases and J by 7 bases, with 7 bases of the junction left unmatched. The CDR3 is 15 amino acids. From germline, CDR1 is MDHEN and CDR2 SYDVKM. CDR3 nucleotide sequence: TGTGCCAGCAGTTTGACCGGGACAGGGAACCAGCCCCAGCATTTT. Encoded protein: CASSLTGTGNQPQHF.

This sequence joins TRBV7-9 and TRBJ2-1; the D is unclear. Germline CDR1 is SEHNR and CDR2 is FQNEAQ (reference sequence). This CDR3 region has 18 residues. The V end was cut by 4 bases, the J end by 3 bases, with 22 bases between. The CDR3 DNA sequence: TGTGCCAGCAGCTACGGTGGGCAGTCACGCGCCTACTACAATGAGCAGTTCTTC. Translation gives CASSYGGQSRAYYNEQFF.

This chain connects TRBV3-1 (or the pseudogene TRBV3-2) to TRBJ1-5, with D maybe TRBD1 (6 bases). The CDR3 consists of 13 residues. The V end was cut by 3 bases, the J end by 4 bases, with 7 bases between. Germline V gene lookup returns CDR1 LGHDT and CDR2 YNNKEL (reference sequence). CDR3: CASSHGQNQPQHF. The CDR3 coding sequence is TGTGCCAGCAGCCATGGACAGAATCAGCCCCAGCATTTT.

V gene TRBV10-3 combines with J gene TRBJ2-7, with TRBD1 matching 10 bases. The CDR3 runs 15 residues. CDR1 and CDR2 from the germline V gene are ENHRY and SYGVKD. Trimming at V came to 5 bases and at J to 6 bases, leaving 10 bases not matched to a gene. The CDR3 DNA reads as TGTGCCATCAGTCCCCTCGGGGACAGGGGAGGCGAGCAGTACTTC. It is translated as CAISPLGDRGGEQYF.

The V call is TRBV29-1, the J call TRBJ1-4; D remains ambiguous. Per germline, CDR1 SQVTM and CDR2 ANQGSEA. V was clipped by 5 bases and J by 8 bases, with 9 bases between them. This CDR3 is 11 amino acids long. The CDR3 reads CSVRGGEKLFF. The CDR3 DNA reads TGCAGCGTTCGGGGAGGGGAAAAACTGTTTTTT.

This clone was seen only once. The chain joins TRBV5-1 to TRBJ1-3, with TRBD1 as a possible D gene (5 bases). Germline V gives CDR1 SGHRS, CDR2 YFSETQ. The V end was cut by 1 base, the J end by 3 bases, with 17 bases between. The CDR3 covers 17 residues. CDR3 in DNA: TGCGCCAGCAGCTTGATTTCAGGGTCCCTATTTGGAAACACCATATATTTT. This codes for CASSLISGSLFGNTIYF.

This chain joins TRBV11-2 and TRBJ1-2, with TRBD1 as a possible D gene (5 bases). Trimming pared 4 bases from V and 2 bases from J, leaving 14 bases between. This CDR3 has 15 amino acids. The germline gives CDR1 SGHAT, CDR2 FQNNGV. CDR3 amino acids: CASSYRQGWNYGYTF. The CDR3 DNA follows: TGTGCCAGCAGCTACCGGCAGGGATGGAACTATGGCTACACCTTC.

The chain is built from TRBV7-8 and TRBJ2-7; the match to TRBD1 covers 7 bases. The CDR3 loop spans 15 amino acids. Trimming removed 1 base from V and 6 bases from J; junction bases left unmatched: 9. CDR1 and CDR2 (germline): SGHVS, FQNEAQ. This CDR3 is CASSLDEQGIREQYF. CDR3 DNA: TGTGCCAGCAGCTTAGACGAACAGGGGATCCGCGAGCAGTACTTC.

In its sample, this clone was seen once. This chain joins TRBV18 and TRBJ1-5; 9 positions match TRBD1. This CDR3 comprises 14 residues. The trim removed 5 bases at V and 6 bases at J, leaving 5 bases unmatched. Germline CDR1 KGHSH, CDR2 LQKENI. As DNA, the CDR3 is TGTGCCAGCTCAACGGGACAGGGTGGTCAGCCCCAGCATTTT. Translating it yields CASSTGQGGQPQHF.